The entry that follows covers one T cell receptor (beta chain) sequence. The antigen this receptor binds is unknown. No base-level quality is on record; no much larger clone is a single base apart. The CDR3 sequence holds 14 residues, the cysteine and phenylalanine included. The kept DNA is CDR3 alone, 42 bases in frame from the first base. For CDR1 and CDR2, the germline V gene lists SGHAT and FQNNGV. These data originate in a study of shared clonotypes between healthy human individuals (dated by TCRdb to the early 2020s). Turning to the overall study: The cohort comprised a couple of women and a few men aged 18 to 49 years. For each donor, three plates each were used for CD4 naive and CD4 memory, two plates were used for CD8 naive, and one plate was used for CD8 memory. Blood TCR repertoires of five healthy adults were deeply sequenced to estimate repertoire size and the extent of clonotype sharing between individuals. Libraries were prepared and TCR repertoires were sequenced by different laboratories using diverse techniques, in order to increase sequencing depth and limit assay-specific biases. Each donor's leukapheresis produced roughly between about 0.9 and 9.5 billion PBMCs.

The donors were healthy, HIV-negative adults who had no recently reported acute infections or vaccinations. Only Caucasian adults living in Nashville, Tennessee, USA were represented among the donors. CD4+ T cells were enriched by magnetic negative selection, after which naive cells were positively selected on CD45RA and the negative fraction was taken as the memory subset. Blood was collected by leukapheresis, and PBMCs were isolated by Ficoll-Histopaque density gradient centrifugation and then cryopreserved in liquid nitrogen vapor phase. Purity and quantity of every magnetically sorted T cell population were checked by analytical flow cytometry. Each sorted fraction had its genomic DNA isolated and then quantified by UV absorbance on a Nanodrop 2000c. What the research found in general, with its limitations: Because the study included a small number of donors, the genetic and exposure-history diversity represented was limited. Clonotypes shared by all four sorted-subset donors showed higher generation probabilities than non-shared clonotypes. Sampling was restricted to blood, and TCR repertoires in tissue are likely to differ from TCR repertoires in blood. Across a few donors, roughly 5% of naive CD4, 3% to 3.5% of naive CD8, 2.3% of memory CD4, and approximately 0.4% of memory CD8 clonotypes were shared. Even with the large sequencing depth, rarefaction of the sorted-subset datasets indicated that sequencing was incomplete. Based on pairwise subsampling, the degree of clonotype sharing among donors was expected to be affected by sequencing depth. Naive subsets generally had larger estimated clonotype richness than memory subsets did.

TCR CDR3 regions were amplified from genomic DNA by multiplex PCR using the deep immunoSEQ assay. For each cell subset, the extracted genomic DNA was distributed evenly across all wells of several immunoSEQ 96-well plates, and each plate served as one replicate. Each replicate PCR for sorted subsets received about 200 ng genomic DNA, equal to 30,000 or so T cell genomes. The purified libraries were quantified using a Qubit 3.0 fluorometer, sized with a Bioanalyzer 2100, and then quantified again using the KAPA Library Quantification kit. A separate single-read 150-cycle Illumina NextSeq 550 flow cell was used to sequence each immunoSEQ 96-well plate. In the authors' own workflow: The immunoSEQ output contained only junctional sequences without quality scores, so filtering could not match that applied to full-length reads. To assign V/J genes and CDR3, sequences were annotated against IMGT germline references using PyIR, a Python wrapper for IgBLAST v1.9. Reads were removed for weak V/J assignments (E-value above 1e-6), missing CDR3, stop codons, out-of-frame junctions, or ambiguous translated residues. V3J clonotypes were defined as sequences sharing the same inferred V gene, J gene, and CDR3 amino acid sequence. Percentage overlap between repertoires was computed as shared unique clonotypes divided by the size of the smaller repertoire. Repertoire richness was assessed with RTK rarefaction, the Chao1 estimator, and Recon v2.1 estimates of unobserved clonotypes. Generation probabilities were computed with OLGA for all TCRbeta clonotypes obtained by the gDNA method from a handful of donors. Imported from immuneACCESS, the table was reduced by TCRdb to in-frame sequences with V and J called. These copies leave out some clones; in studies compared against another copy, an unresolved V gene accounts for under half, and the cause of the remainder is not known. For V, J and clone size, that table is used; D and trimming come from the DNA. The sample table contains approximately 350,000 clones; only one count was recorded for approximately 74% of them. The biggest ten clones account for 10% to 13% of the sample.

This clonotype was sampled from a man aged 30 to 39 in good health. This chain is built from TRBV11-2 and TRBJ2-3; 9 bases in between match TRBD1. Source material: memory CD4+ T cells sorted from blood. The meaning of the sample's cell subset or site label: CD45RA-negative fraction. The nucleotide sequence reads TGTGCAGAGAGAGGGGACAGGGTTACAGATACGCAGTATTTT. Its product reads: CAERGDRVTDTQYF.